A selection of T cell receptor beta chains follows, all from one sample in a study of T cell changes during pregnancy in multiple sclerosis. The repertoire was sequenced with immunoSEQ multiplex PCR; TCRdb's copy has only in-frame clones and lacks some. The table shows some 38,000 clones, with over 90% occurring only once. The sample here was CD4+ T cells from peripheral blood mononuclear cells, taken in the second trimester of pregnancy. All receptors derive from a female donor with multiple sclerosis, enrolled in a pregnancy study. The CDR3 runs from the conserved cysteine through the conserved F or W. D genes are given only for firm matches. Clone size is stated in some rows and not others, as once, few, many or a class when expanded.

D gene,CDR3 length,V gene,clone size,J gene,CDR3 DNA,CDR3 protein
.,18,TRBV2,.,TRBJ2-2,TGTGCCAGCAAGCCCTTTGAAGGGGACTTAAAGAACACCGGGGAGCTGTTTTTT,CASKPFEGDLKNTGELFF
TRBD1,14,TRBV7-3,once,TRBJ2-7,TGTGCCAGCAGCTCCACGGGACAGGGCTACGAGCAGTACTTC,CASSSTGQGYEQYF
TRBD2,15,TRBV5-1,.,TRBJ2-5,TGCGCCAGCAGCCGAACCGGGACTAGTCAAGAGACCCAGTACTTC,CASSRTGTSQETQYF
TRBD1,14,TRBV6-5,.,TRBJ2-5,TGTGCCAGCAGTTACGAGAGGGGGCGAGAGACCCAGTACTTC,CASSYERGRETQYF
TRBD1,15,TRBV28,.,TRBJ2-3,TGTGCCAGCAGTTCTCTAGGGGGCGCCACAGATACGCAGTATTTT,CASSSLGGATDTQYF
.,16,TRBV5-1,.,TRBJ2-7,TGCGCCAGCAGCTTGGAGACAGCTGTCGACTCCTACGAGCAGTACTTC,CASSLETAVDSYEQYF
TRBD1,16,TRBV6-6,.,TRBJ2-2,TGTGCCAGCAGTAAAGGACAGGGCGCGAACACCGGGGAGCTGTTTTTT,CASSKGQGANTGELFF
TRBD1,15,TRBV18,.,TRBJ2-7,TGTGCCAGCTCACCACGGCGGACAGGGGATGTAGAGCAGTACTTC,CASSPRRTGDVEQYF
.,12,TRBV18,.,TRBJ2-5,TGTGCCAGCTCACCATATAAAGAGACCCAGTACTTC,CASSPYKETQYF
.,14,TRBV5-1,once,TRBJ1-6,TGCGCCAGCAGCTTGGTAGGGGATAATTCACCCCTCCACTTT,CASSLVGDNSPLHF
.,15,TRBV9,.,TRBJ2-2,TGTGCCAGCAGCCCATACGGGGCGAACACCGGGGAGCTGTTTTTT,CASSPYGANTGELFF
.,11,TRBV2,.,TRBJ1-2,TGTGCCAGCCGGCGCGGGGTTGGCTACACCTTC,CASRRGVGYTF
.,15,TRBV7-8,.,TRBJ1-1,TGTGCCAGCAGCTTAGTTGGGAGACCCGACACTGAAGCTTTCTTT,CASSLVGRPDTEAFF
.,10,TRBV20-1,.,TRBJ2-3,TGCAGTGCCCTCACAGATACGCAGTATTTT,CSALTDTQYF
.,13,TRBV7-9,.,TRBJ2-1,TGTGCCAGCAGCCCCCTCCAGGTCTATGAGCAGTTCTTC,CASSPLQVYEQFF
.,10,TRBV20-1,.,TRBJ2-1,TGCAGTGCCAAATTCAATGAGCAGTTCTTC,CSAKFNEQFF
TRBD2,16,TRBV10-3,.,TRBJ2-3,TGTGCCACCGGACTAGCGGGAGGGACCTTCTTGGATACGCAGTATTTT,CATGLAGGTFLDTQYF
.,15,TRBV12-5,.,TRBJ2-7,TGTGCTAGTGGTTCGACAGAGGAAAAGGCCTACGAGCAGTACTTC,CASGSTEEKAYEQYF
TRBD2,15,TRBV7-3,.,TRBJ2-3,TGTGCCAGCAGCCGTAGAACTAGCGGGGGGGCCCACCTGTATTTT,CASSRRTSGGAHLYF
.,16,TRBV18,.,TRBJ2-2,TGTGCCAGCTCACCGGAAGGGGCCGGCGTCACCGGGGAGCTGTTTTTT,CASSPEGAGVTGELFF
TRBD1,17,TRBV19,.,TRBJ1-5,TGTGCCAGTAGTATAACGCGGACAGGGGGTAGCAATCAGCCCCAGCATTTT,CASSITRTGGSNQPQHF
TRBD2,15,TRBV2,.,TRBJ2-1,TGTGCCAGCAGTCCGACTAGCGGCTCCTACAATGAGCAGTTCTTC,CASSPTSGSYNEQFF
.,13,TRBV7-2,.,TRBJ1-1,TGTGCCAGCAGCCAAAACAGGAACACTGAAGCTTTCTTT,CASSQNRNTEAFF
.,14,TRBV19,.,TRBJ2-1,TGTGCCAGTAGTGTCGACAGCTCCTACAATGAGCAGTTCTTC,CASSVDSSYNEQFF
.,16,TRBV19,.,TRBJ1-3,TGTGCCAGTAGTATAGCGCAGGGGCTTTCTGGAAACACCATATATTTT,CASSIAQGLSGNTIYF
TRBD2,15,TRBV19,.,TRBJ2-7,TGTGCCAGTAGTCTTGGGACTAGCGGAAGTTACGAGCAGTACTTC,CASSLGTSGSYEQYF
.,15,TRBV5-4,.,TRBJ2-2,TGTGCCAGCAGCTTCGGTTCTCCGGGGACCGGGGAGCTGTTTTTT,CASSFGSPGTGELFF
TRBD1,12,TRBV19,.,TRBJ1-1,TGTGCCAGTATCCCGGCCCAGGGGGGAGCTTTCTTT,CASIPAQGGAFF
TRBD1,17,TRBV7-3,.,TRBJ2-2,TGTGCCAGCAGCCCTACCGGACAGGGTGGTTACACCGGGGAGCTGTTTTTT,CASSPTGQGGYTGELFF
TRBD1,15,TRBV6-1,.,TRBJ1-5,TGTGCCAGCTCGGGACAGGGCTATAGCAATCAGCCCCAGCATTTT,CASSGQGYSNQPQHF
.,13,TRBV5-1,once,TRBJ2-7,TGCGCCAGCAGCTTGGTTAGCGACTACGAGCAGTACTTC,CASSLVSDYEQYF
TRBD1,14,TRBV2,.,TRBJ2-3,TGTGCCAGCACGGGACAGGGATTAACAGATACGCAGTATTTT,CASTGQGLTDTQYF
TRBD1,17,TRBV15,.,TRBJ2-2,TGTGCCACCAGCAGGCACAGACAGGGGGCCGACACCGGGGAGCTGTTTTTT,CATSRHRQGADTGELFF